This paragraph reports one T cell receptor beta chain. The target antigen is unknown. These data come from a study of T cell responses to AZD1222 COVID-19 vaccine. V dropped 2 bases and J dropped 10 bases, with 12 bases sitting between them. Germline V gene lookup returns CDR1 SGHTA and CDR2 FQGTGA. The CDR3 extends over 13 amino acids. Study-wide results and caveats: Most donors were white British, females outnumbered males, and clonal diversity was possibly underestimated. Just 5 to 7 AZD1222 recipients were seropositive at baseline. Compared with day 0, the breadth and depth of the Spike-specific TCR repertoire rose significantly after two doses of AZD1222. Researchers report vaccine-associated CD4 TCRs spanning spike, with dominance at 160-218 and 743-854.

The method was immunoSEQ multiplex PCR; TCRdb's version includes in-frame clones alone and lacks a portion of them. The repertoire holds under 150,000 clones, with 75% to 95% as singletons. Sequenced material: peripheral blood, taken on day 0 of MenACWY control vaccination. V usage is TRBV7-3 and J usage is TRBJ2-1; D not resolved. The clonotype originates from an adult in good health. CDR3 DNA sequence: TGTGCCAGCAGCTTATTAGCAGATAAGGAGCAGTTCTTC. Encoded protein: CASSLLADKEQFF.